The entry that follows covers one T cell receptor beta chain sequence. The sample belongs to a study of blood T cell repertoires in COVID-19. Background on the study: Sample material is recorded as cDNA or gDNA derived from T cells, B-cell-depleted T cells, or PBMCs.

Libraries were prepared by immunoSEQ multiplex PCR; TCRdb keeps only in-frame clonotypes and omits some of them. The sample shows about 53,000 clones, just under 90% of them seen only once. CDR3 size: 14 residues. CDR1 and CDR2 (germline): MNHEY, SMNVEV (reference sequence). V was trimmed by 4 bases and J by 7 bases, leaving 14 bases between them. The specimen sequenced was peripheral blood. The receptor was isolated from a man aged 45-65 years with acute or convalescent COVID-19. This chain uses TRBV27 with TRBJ2-1; no clear D. The CDR3 region is CASSSQDWMNEQFF. CDR3 sequence (DNA): TGTGCCAGCAGTTCCCAGGATTGGATGAATGAGCAGTTCTTC.